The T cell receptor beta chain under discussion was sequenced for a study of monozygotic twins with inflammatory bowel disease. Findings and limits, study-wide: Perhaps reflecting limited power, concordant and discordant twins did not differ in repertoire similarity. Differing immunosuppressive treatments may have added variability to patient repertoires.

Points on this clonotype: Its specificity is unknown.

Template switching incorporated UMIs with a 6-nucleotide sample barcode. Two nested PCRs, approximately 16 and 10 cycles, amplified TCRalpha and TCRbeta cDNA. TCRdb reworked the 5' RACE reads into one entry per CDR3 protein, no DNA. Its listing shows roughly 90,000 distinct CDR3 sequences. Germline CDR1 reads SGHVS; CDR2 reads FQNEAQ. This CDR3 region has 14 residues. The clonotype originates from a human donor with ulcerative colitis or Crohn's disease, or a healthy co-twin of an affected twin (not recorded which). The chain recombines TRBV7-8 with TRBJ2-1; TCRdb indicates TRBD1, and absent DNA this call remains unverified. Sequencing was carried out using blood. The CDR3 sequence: CASTPLSTYNEQFF.